This T cell receptor (beta chain) was documented in a study of blood T cell repertoires in COVID-19. Study as a whole: Acute and convalescent COVID-19 specimens originated in the United States, Italy and Spain. PBMCs, B-cell-depleted T cells, or T cells provided the cDNA or gDNA that made up the material.

Per germline, CDR1 MNHEY and CDR2 SVGEGT. This CDR3 has 16 amino acids. The V and J ends lost 5 bases and 2 bases respectively, with 18 bases between them. In the original processing: Quantification of nucleated cells was approximated via reference gene primer amplification. Measured with immunoSEQ multiplex PCR; TCRdb has only the in-frame clones, and not every one. V and J calls plus clone size are reproduced from that table; the DNA served to infer D and trimming. The sample lists 160,000 or so clones, approximately 91% occurring once. The TCR sequence derives from a man aged 18 to 30 with acute or convalescent COVID-19. The rearrangement joins TRBV6-2 or TRBV6-3 to TRBJ1-2, with a tentative D call TRBD1 (5 bases). Material: peripheral blood. CDR3 in DNA: TGTGCCAGCAGTGTTGACAGTCGGTCATCAAACTATGGCTACACCTTC. It specifies CASSVDSRSSNYGYTF.